Many counts were recorded for the clone carrying this T cell receptor beta chain. What it binds is not known. This sample stems from a study of T-cell memory formation after mild COVID-19. Turning to the study itself: TCR clusters showed largely donor specificity.

Study-wide results and caveats: Contracting CD8+ clones were enriched in EMRA, CD4+ mainly in CM and EM.

One entry per CDR3 protein results from TCRdb running MiXCR on the 5' RACE reads. Of about 470,000 distinct CDR3 sequences listed, 18% are singletons. Trimming shortened V by 3 bases and J by 6 bases, and 4 bases separated the two germline ends. CDR1 and CDR2 (germline): SGHRS, YFSETQ. The CDR3 is made up of 11 amino acids. This chain connects TRBV5-1 to TRBJ1-5; D gene unclear. Sequenced material: PBMCs or a T cell subset sorted from them (not recorded which). The TCR originated in an adult woman who had mild COVID-19 (a few samples of this study predate the infection). Cell type and time point are not known. The DNA of the CDR3 is TGCGCCAGCAGCTCGGTTCAGCCCCAGCATTTT. Translated, it gives CASSSVQPQHF. The variable domain in full, with the rest retrieved from reference TRBV5-1 and TRBJ1-5, is KAGVTQTPRYLIKTRGQQVTLSCSPISGHRSVSWYQQTPGQGLQFLFEYFSETQRNKGNFPGRFSGRQFSNSRSEMNVSTLELGDSALYLCASSSVQPQHFGDGTRLSIL.